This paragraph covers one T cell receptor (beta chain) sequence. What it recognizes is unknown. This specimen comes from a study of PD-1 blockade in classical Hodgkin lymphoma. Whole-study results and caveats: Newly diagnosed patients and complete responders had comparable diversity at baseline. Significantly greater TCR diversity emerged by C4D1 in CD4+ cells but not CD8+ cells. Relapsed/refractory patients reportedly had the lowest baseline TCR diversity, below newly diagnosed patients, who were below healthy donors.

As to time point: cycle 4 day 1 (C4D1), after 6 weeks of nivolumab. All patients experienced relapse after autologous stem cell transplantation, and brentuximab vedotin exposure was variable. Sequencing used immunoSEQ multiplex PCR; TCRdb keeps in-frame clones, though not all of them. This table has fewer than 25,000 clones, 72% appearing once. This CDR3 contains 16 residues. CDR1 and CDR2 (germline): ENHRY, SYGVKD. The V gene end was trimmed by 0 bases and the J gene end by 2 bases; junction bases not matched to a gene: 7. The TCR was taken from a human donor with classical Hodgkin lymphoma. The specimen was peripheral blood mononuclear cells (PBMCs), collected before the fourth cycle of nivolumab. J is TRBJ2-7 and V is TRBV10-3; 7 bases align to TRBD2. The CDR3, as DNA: TGTGCCATCAGTGAGTCCGGTTGGGGGGGTACCTACGAGCAGTACTTC. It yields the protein CAISESGWGGTYEQYF.